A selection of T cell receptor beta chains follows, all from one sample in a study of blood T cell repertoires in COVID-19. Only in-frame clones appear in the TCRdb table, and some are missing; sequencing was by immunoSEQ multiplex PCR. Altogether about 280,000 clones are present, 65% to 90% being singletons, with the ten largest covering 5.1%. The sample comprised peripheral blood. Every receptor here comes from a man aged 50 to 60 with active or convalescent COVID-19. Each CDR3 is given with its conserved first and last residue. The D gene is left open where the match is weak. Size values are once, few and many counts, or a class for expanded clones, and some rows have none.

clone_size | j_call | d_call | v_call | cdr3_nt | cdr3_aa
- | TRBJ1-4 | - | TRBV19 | TGTGCCAGTAGGCGGGGCCCTAATGAAAAACTGTTTTTT | CASRRGPNEKLFF
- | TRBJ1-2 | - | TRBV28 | TGTGCCAGCAGCCTTGGGGGCTACTATGGCTACACCTTC | CASSLGGYYGYTF
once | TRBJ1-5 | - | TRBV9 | TGTGCCAGCAGCCCGCAAGGGGGTGGGCAGCCCCAGCATTTT | CASSPQGGGQPQHF
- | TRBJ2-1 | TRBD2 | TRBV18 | TGTGCCAGCTCACCAGGACTAGCGACCAATGAGCAGTTCTTC | CASSPGLATNEQFF
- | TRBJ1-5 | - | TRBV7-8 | TGTGCCAGCAGCACGGAACCAGGGAGGAATCAGCCCCAGCATTTT | CASSTEPGRNQPQHF
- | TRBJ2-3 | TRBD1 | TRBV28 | TGTGCCAGCAGTTTATTGTTAGGGACAGGGAGGGATACGCAGTATTTT | CASSLLLGTGRDTQYF
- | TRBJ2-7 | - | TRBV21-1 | TGTGCCAGCAGCTGCCGCCGGACCGGGACTAGCGGGAGCTCCTACGAGCAGTACTTC | CASSCRRTGTSGSSYEQYF
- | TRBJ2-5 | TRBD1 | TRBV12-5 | TGTGCTAGTGGTTTGGCGCCGACAGGGGGAGAGACCCAGTACTTC | CASGLAPTGGETQYF
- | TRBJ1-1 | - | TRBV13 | TGTGCCAGCAGCCAAGCCGCCGGGAACACTGAAGCTTTCTTT | CASSQAAGNTEAFF
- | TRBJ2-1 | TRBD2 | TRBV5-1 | TGCGCCAGCAGCTTGGACCTAGCGGGAGGATTTGATGAGCAGTTCTTC | CASSLDLAGGFDEQFF
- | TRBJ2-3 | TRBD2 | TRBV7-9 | TGTGCCAGCAGCCCTAGCGGCTACACAGATACGCAGTATTTT | CASSPSGYTDTQYF
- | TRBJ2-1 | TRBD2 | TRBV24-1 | TGTGCCACCAGTGTAGCGGGGCCCCTCAATGAGCAGTTCTTC | CATSVAGPLNEQFF
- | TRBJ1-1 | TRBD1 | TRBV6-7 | TGTGCCAGCAGTTACTCGCCGGGACAGAAGAACACTGAAGCTTTCTTT | CASSYSPGQKNTEAFF
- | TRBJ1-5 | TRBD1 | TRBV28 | TGTGCCAGCAGTCGAGGGGGCTTGTTCGATCAGCCCCAGCATTTT | CASSRGGLFDQPQHF
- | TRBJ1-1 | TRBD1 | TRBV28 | TGTGCCAGCAGTTTTGGACAGGGGACCACTGAAGCTTTCTTT | CASSFGQGTTEAFF
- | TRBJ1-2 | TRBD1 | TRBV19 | TGTGCCAGTAGTGCACCGGGACAGGGGACCGGGGATGGCTACACCTTC | CASSAPGQGTGDGYTF
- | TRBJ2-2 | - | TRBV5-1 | TGCGCCAGCAGCTTGCGCCAGTCCAACACCGGGGAGCTGTTTTTT | CASSLRQSNTGELFF
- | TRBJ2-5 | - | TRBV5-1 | TGCGCCAGCAGCTTGAGGCAGGGAATATTAGAGACCCAGTACTTC | CASSLRQGILETQYF
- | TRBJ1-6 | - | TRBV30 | TGTGCCTGGAGAGAGAATACTGCACCCCTCCACTTT | CAWRENTAPLHF
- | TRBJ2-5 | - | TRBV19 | TGTGCCAGTAGTATATACGGGAAAGAGACCCAGTACTTC | CASSIYGKETQYF
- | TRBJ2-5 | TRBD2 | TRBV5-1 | TGCGCCAGCAGCTTGGGACTAGCGGTAGGGTACCAAGAGACCCAGTACTTC | CASSLGLAVGYQETQYF
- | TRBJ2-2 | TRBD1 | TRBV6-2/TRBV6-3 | TGTGCCAGCAGTCGACAGGGGCTTGGCGCCGGGGAGCTGTTTTTT | CASSRQGLGAGELFF
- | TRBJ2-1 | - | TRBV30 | TGTGCCTGGAGTGTATGGCGGCCCTGGCCGTCTGATGAGCAGTTCTTC | CAWSVWRPWPSDEQFF
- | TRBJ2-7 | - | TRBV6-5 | TGTGCCAGCAGTTACTCTTTGGACAGATACGAGCAGTACTTC | CASSYSLDRYEQYF
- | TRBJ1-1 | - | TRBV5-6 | TGTGCCAGCAGCCCACAAGGGGGTCAGGGAATGGCTTTCTTT | CASSPQGGQGMAFF
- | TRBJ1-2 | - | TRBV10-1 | TGCGCCAGCATCTGGGGTGGGAGAAACTATGGCTACACCTTC | CASIWGGRNYGYTF
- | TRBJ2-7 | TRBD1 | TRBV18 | TGTGCCAGCTCACCTCGGGACAGGTATTACGAGCAGTACTTC | CASSPRDRYYEQYF
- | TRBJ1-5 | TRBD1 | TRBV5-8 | TGTGCCAGCAGCTTGGGGACAGGGTATCAGGATCAGCCCCAGCATTTT | CASSLGTGYQDQPQHF
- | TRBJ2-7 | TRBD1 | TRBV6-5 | TGTGCCAGCAGTCGGACAGGGTCCTACGAGCAGTACTTC | CASSRTGSYEQYF
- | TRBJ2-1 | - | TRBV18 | TGTGCCAGCTCACCACCGGTTATACTCGAGCAGTTCTTC | CASSPPVILEQFF
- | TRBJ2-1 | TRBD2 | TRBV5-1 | TGCGCCAGCAGCCTGGGACTACTGCCACTCCACAATGAGCAGTTCTTC | CASSLGLLPLHNEQFF
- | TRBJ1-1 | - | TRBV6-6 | TGTGCCAGCATCACCAGAACTGAAGCTTTCTTT | CASITRTEAFF
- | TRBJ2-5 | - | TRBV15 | TGTGCCACCGGCGGGGTGTGGGAGACCCAGTACTTC | CATGGVWETQYF
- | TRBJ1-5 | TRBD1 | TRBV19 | TGTGCCAGTAGTACACGGGACAGGGGACAGCCCCAGCATTTT | CASSTRDRGQPQHF
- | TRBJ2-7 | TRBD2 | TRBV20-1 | TGCAGTGCTAGTGATAGCGGGAGCTTCGAGCAGTACTTC | CSASDSGSFEQYF
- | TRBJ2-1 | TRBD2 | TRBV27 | TGTGCCAGCAGTCCACTAGCGGGAGACAATGAGCAGTTCTTC | CASSPLAGDNEQFF
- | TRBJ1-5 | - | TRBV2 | TGTGCCAGCAGTACGAGATCGGGCAATCAGCCCCAGCATTTT | CASSTRSGNQPQHF
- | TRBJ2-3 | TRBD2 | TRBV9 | TGTGCCAGCAGCGCGACCGGGACTAGCCAGTATTTT | CASSATGTSQYF
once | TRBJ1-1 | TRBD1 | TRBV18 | TGTGCCAGCTCACGCCAAAACGTCGGACAGGTCCTGAACACTGAAGCTTTCTTT | CASSRQNVGQVLNTEAFF
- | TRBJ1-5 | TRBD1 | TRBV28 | TGTGCCAGCAGTCTCGGACAGGGAAATCAGCCCCAGCATTTT | CASSLGQGNQPQHF
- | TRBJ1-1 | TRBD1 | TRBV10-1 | TGCGCCAGCAGTGCGGGACAGGGGAACACTGAAGCTTTCTTT | CASSAGQGNTEAFF
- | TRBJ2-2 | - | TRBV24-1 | TGTGCCACCAGTGATTGGGACTCAACCGGGGAGCTGTTTTTT | CATSDWDSTGELFF
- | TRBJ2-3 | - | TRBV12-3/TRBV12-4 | TGTGCCAGCTCCGCCTACACAGATACGCAGTATTTT | CASSAYTDTQYF
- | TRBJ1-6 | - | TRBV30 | TGTGCCTGGTCGTCCCAGGGAACTACACCCCTCCACTTT | CAWSSQGTTPLHF
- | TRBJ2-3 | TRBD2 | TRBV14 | TGTGCCAGCAGCCAAGATCGTACTAGCGGGAGCTTCGGGACAGATACGCAGTATTTT | CASSQDRTSGSFGTDTQYF
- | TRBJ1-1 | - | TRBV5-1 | TGCGCCAGCAGCTTACAGACAGGCTACACTGAAGCTTTCTTT | CASSLQTGYTEAFF
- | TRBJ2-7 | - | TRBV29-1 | TGCAGCGTCCGACTGGGTTCTCCCGAGCAGTACTTC | CSVRLGSPEQYF
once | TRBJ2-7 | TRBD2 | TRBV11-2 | TGTGCCAGCAGACCCGCTAATCCGGGACTACGCTACGAGCAGTACTTC | CASRPANPGLRYEQYF
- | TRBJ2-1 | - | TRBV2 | TGTGCCAGCAGTGAACAGGGCCGGGAGAAAGTCAATGAGCAGTTCTTC | CASSEQGREKVNEQFF
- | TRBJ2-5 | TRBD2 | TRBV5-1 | TGCGCCAGCGAGAGGGGCGGGAGTAGGCAAGAGACCCAGTACTTC | CASERGGSRQETQYF
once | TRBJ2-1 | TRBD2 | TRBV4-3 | TGCGCCAGCAGCCAAGGGATAGCGGGGGCAGGGGGTGAGCAGTTCTTC | CASSQGIAGAGGEQFF
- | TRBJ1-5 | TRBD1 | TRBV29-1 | TGCAGCGCCAAAACAGGGGGCAATCAGCCCCAGCATTTT | CSAKTGGNQPQHF
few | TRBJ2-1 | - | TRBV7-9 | TGTGCCAGCAGCCCTGGGACAACTCAGAATGAGCAGTTCTTC | CASSPGTTQNEQFF
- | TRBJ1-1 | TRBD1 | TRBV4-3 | TGCGCCAGCAGCCAAGACGACAGGGCTGGGGGTAGGGCTTTCTTT | CASSQDDRAGGRAFF
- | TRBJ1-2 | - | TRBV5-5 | TGTGCCAGCAGCTTGGGACAGATAATATATGGCTACACCTTC | CASSLGQIIYGYTF